This entry is about one T cell receptor (beta chain). Deletions cut 4 bases from V and 0 bases from J, with 13 bases between. CDR1 and CDR2 from the germline V gene are GTSNPN and SVGIG (reference sequence). The CDR3 has 15 residues. This specimen comes from a study of blood T cell repertoires in COVID-19. For the study at large: COVID-19 samples from acute and convalescent phases originated in the United States, Italy and Spain.

The method was immunoSEQ multiplex PCR; TCRdb's version includes in-frame clones alone and lacks a portion of them. The sample shows over 60,000 clones, about three quarters of them seen only once. The sequence came from a human donor in a cohort sampled during active COVID-19. The sequencing input was peripheral blood. The chain couples TRBV30 to TRBJ1-3; D call uncertain. As DNA, the CDR3 is TGTGCCTGGACTTCAGACACCTTCTCTGGAAACACCATATATTTT. This gives the protein CAWTSDTFSGNTIYF.